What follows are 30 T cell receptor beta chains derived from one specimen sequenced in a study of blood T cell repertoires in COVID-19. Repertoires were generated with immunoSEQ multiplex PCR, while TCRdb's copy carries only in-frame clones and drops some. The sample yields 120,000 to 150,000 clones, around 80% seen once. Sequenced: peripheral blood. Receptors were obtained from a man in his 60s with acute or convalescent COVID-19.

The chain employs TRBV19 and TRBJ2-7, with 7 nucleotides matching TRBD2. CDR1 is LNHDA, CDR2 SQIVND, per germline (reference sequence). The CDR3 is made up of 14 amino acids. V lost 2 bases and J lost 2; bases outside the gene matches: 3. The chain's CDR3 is CASSISLAAYEQYF. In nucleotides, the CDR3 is TGTGCCAGTAGTATAAGTCTAGCGGCCTACGAGCAGTACTTC.

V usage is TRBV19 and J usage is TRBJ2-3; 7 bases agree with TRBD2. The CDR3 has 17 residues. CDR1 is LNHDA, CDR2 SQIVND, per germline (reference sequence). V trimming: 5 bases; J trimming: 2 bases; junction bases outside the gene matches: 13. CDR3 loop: CASSDHDYSGSTDTQYF. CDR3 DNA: TGTGCCAGTAGTGACCACGACTATAGCGGGTCCACAGATACGCAGTATTTT. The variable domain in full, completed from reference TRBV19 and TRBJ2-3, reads DGGITQSPKYLFRKEGQNVTLSCEQNLNHDAMYWYRQDPGQGLRLIYYSQIVNDFQKGDIAEGYSVSREKKESFPLTVTSAQKNPTAFYLCASSDHDYSGSTDTQYFGPGTRLTVL.

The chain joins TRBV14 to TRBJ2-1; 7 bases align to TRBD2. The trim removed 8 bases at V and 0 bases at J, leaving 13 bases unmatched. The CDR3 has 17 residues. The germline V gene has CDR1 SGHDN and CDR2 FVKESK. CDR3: CASRDSGSPSSYNEQFF. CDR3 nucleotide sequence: TGTGCCAGCCGTGATAGCGGGTCTCCTAGCTCCTACAATGAGCAGTTCTTC.

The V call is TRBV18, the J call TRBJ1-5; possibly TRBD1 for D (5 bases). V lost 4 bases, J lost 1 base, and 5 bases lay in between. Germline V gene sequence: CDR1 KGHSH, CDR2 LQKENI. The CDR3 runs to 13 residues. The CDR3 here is CASSQGSNQPQHF. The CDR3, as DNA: TGTGCCAGCTCACAGGGGAGCAATCAGCCCCAGCATTTT.

CDR3 protein: CASSPAGTEQFF. The CDR3 DNA sequence: TGTGCCAGCAGCCCCGCGGGTACTGAGCAGTTCTTC. The gene calls are TRBV3-1 (or the pseudogene TRBV3-2) and TRBJ2-1, with D maybe TRBD2 (5 bases). The CDR3 is 12 amino acids. Per germline, CDR1 LGHDT and CDR2 YNNKEL (reference sequence). Trimming shortened V by 4 bases and J by 9 bases, and 10 bases separated the two germline ends.

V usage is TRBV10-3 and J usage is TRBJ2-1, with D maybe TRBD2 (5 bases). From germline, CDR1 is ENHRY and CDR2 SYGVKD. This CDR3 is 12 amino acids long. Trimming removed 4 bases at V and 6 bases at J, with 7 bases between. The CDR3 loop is CAISGGSNEQFF. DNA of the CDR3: TGTGCCATCAGTGGAGGGAGCAATGAGCAGTTCTTC.

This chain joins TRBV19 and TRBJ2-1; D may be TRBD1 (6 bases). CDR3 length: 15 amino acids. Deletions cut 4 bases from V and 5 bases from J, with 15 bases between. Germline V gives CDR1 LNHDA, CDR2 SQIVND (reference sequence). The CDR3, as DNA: TGTGCCAGTAGTACCAATCCTTACAGGGACAATGAGCAGTTCTTC. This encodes CASSTNPYRDNEQFF.

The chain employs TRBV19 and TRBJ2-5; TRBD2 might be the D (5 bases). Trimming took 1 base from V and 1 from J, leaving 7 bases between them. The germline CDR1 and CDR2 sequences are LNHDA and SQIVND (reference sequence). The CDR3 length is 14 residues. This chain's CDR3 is CASSIGGGQETQYF. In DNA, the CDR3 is TGTGCCAGTAGTATAGGTGGAGGCCAAGAGACCCAGTACTTC.

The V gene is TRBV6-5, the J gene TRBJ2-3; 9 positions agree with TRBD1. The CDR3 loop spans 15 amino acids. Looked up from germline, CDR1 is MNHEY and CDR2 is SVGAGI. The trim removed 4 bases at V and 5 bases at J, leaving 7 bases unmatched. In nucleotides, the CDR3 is TGTGCCAGCAGTTCCCGGACAGGGGTGAGAGATACGCAGTATTTT. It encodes CASSSRTGVRDTQYF.

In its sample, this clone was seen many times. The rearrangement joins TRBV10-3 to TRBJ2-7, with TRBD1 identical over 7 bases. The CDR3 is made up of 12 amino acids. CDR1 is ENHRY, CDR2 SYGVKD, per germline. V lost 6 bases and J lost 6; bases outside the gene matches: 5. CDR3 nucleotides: TGTGCCATCAGGGACAGGTTGGGCGAGCAGTACTTC. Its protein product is CAIRDRLGEQYF.

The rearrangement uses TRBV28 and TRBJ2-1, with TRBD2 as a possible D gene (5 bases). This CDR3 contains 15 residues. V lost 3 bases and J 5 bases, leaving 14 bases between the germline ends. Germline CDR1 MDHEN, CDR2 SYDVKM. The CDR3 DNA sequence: TGTGCCAGCAGTTTGTTTGTCGCGGGCCACAATGAGCAGTTCTTC. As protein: CASSLFVAGHNEQFF.

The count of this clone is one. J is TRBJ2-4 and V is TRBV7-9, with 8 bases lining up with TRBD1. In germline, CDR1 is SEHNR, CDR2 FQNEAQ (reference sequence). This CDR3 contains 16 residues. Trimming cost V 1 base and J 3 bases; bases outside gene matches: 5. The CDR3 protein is CASSLVTGEGKNIQYF. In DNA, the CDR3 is TGTGCCAGCAGCTTAGTGACAGGGGAAGGCAAAAACATTCAGTACTTC. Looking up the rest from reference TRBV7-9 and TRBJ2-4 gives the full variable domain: DTGVSQNPRHKITKRGQNVTFRCDPISEHNRLYWYRQTLGQGPEFLTYFQNEAQLEKSRLLSDRFSAERPKGSFSTLEIQRTEQGDSAMYLCASSLVTGEGKNIQYFGAGTRLSVL.

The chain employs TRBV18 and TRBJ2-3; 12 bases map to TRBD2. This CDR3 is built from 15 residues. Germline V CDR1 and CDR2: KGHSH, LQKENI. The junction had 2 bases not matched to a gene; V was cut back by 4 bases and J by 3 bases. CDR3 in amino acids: CASSLTSGRTDTQYF. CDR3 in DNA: TGTGCCAGCTCACTTACTAGCGGGAGGACAGATACGCAGTATTTT.

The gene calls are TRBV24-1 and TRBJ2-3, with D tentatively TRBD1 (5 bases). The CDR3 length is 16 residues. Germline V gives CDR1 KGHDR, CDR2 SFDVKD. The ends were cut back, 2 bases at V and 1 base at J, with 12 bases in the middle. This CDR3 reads CATSDSPSRGTDTQYF. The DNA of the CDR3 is TGTGCCACCAGTGATTCGCCATCCAGGGGCACAGATACGCAGTATTTT.

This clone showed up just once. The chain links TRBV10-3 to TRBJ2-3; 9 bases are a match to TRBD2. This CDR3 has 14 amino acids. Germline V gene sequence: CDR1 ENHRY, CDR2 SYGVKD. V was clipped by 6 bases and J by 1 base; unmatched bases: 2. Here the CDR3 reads CAIRGGRGTDTQYF. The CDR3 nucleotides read TGTGCCATCAGGGGCGGGAGGGGCACAGATACGCAGTATTTT.

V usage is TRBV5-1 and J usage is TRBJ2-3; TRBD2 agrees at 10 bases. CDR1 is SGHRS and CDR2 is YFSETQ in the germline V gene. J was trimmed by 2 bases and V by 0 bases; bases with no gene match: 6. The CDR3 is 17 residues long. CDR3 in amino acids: CASSLGLAGVDTDTQYF. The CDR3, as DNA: TGCGCCAGCAGCTTGGGGCTAGCGGGAGTTGACACAGATACGCAGTATTTT.

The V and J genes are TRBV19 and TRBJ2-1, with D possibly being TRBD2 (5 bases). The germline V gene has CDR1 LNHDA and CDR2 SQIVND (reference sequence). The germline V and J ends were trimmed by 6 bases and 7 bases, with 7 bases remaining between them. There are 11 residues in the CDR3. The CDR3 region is CASRWENEQFF. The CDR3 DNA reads TGTGCCAGTAGATGGGAGAATGAGCAGTTCTTC.

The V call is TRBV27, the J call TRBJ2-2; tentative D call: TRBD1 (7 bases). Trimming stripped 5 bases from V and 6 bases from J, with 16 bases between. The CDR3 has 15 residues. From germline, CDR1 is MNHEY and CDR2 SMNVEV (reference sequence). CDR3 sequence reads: CASSPQGGTSGELFF. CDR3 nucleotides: TGTGCCAGCAGTCCCCAGGGGGGCACCTCCGGGGAGCTGTTTTTT.

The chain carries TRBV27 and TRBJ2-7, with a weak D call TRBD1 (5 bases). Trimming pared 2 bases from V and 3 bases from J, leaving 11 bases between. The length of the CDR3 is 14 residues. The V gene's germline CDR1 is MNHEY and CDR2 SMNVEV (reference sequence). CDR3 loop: CASSLHETDYEQYF. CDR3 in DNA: TGTGCCAGCAGTTTACACGAGACAGACTACGAGCAGTACTTC.

The CDR3 reads CASRGQGAVGEQYF. Written as DNA, the CDR3 is TGTGCCAGTAGGGGACAGGGGGCTGTCGGAGAGCAGTACTTC. The gene calls are TRBV19 and TRBJ2-7, with TRBD1 matching over 12 bases. Looked up from germline, CDR1 is LNHDA and CDR2 is SQIVND (reference sequence). This CDR3 is 14 amino acids long. With V trimmed by 6 bases and J by 7 bases, 7 bases remained unmatched.

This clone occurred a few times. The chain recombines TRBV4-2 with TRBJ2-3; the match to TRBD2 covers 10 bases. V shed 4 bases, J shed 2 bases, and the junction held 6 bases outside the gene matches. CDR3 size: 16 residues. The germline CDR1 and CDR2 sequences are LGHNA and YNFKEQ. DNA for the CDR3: TGTGCCAGCAGCCTCGGGACTAGCGCCCACACAGATACGCAGTATTTT. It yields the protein CASSLGTSAHTDTQYF.

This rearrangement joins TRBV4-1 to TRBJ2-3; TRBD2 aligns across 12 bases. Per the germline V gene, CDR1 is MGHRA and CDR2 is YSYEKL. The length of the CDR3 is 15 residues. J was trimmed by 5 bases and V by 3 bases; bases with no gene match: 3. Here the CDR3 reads CASSHSSGGGDTQYF. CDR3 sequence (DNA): TGCGCCAGCAGCCACTCTAGCGGGGGGGGAGATACGCAGTATTTT.

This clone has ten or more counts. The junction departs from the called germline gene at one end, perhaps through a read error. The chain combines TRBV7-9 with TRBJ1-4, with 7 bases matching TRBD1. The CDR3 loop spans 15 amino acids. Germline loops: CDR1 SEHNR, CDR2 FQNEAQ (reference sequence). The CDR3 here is CASSLAGTENEKLFF. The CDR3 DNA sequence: TGTGCCAGCAGCCTAGCCGGGACAGAAAATGAAAAACTGTTTTTT.

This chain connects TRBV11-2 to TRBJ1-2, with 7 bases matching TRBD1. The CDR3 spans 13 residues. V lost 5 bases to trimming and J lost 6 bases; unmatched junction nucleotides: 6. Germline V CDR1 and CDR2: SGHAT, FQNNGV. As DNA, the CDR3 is TGTGCCAGCAGCCCCCGACAGGGCGATGGCTACACCTTC. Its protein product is CASSPRQGDGYTF.

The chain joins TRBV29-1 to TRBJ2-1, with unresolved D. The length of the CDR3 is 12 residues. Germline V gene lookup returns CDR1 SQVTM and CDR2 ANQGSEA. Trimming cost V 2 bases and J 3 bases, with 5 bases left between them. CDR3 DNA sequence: TGCAGCGTTGAAAACAGCTACAATGAGCAGTTCTTC. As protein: CSVENSYNEQFF.

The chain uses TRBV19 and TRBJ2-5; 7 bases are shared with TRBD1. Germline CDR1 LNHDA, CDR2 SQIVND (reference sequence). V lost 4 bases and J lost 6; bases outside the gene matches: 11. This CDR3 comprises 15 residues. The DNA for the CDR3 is TGTGCCAGTAGTAACAGGGGACACACTAAGAAGACCCAGTACTTC. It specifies CASSNRGHTKKTQYF. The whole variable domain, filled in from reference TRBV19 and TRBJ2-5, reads DGGITQSPKYLFRKEGQNVTLSCEQNLNHDAMYWYRQDPGQGLRLIYYSQIVNDFQKGDIAEGYSVSREKKESFPLTVTSAQKNPTAFYLCASSNRGHTKKTQYFGPGTRLLVL.

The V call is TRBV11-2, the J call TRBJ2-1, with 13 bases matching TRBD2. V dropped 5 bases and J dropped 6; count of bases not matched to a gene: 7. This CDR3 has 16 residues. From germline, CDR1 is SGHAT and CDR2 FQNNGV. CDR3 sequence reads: CASSPLGTSGANEQFF. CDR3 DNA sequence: TGTGCCAGCAGCCCCCTCGGGACTAGCGGGGCCAATGAGCAGTTCTTC.

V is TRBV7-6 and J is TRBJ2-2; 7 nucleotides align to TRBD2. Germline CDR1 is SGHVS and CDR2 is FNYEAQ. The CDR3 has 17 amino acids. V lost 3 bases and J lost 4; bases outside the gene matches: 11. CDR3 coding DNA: TGTGCCAGCAGCTTCGGGGGAGGGCGATCGGGCACCGGGGAGCTGTTTTTT. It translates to CASSFGGGRSGTGELFF.

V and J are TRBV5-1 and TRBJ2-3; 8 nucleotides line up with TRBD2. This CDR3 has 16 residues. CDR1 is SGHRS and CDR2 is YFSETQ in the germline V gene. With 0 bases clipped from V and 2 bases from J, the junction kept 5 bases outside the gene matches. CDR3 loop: CASSLAAGGLTDTQYF. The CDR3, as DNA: TGCGCCAGCAGCTTGGCTGCGGGAGGACTCACAGATACGCAGTATTTT.

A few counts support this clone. The CDR3, as DNA: TGTGCCAGCAGTTACAGCCGACTAGCGGGACTCCGAAGCTCCTACAATGAGCAGTTCTTC. As protein: CASSYSRLAGLRSSYNEQFF. This rearrangement joins TRBV6-2 or TRBV6-3 to TRBJ2-1, with 11 positions matching TRBD2. Germline V gene sequence: CDR1 MNHEY, CDR2 SVGEGT. CDR3 length: 20 residues. Trimming at V came to 2 bases and at J to 0 bases, leaving 12 bases not matched to a gene.